What follows is one T cell receptor (beta chain) and its context. Antigen unknown. This entry is derived from a study of cytomegalovirus exposure and HLA in healthy donors. Study-wide findings and caveats: Researchers catalogued 150 or so TCR beta chains as cytomegalovirus-associated. Analyses of presence and absence presupposed an approximately uniform sequencing depth across donors. In a later analysis, at a false discovery rate of 0.05, fewer than 20,000 TCR beta sequences matched HLA alleles.

V shed 9 bases and J shed 7 bases, with 16 bases lying between them. This CDR3 has 13 residues. CDR1 is KGHSH, CDR2 LQKENI, per germline. PCR primers comprised 60 Vbeta and 13 Jbeta primers. This table comes from immunoSEQ multiplex PCR, and its TCRdb copy is limited to in-frame clones, with some not included. In the table there are 150,000 or so clones, around 84% of which are singletons. The chain combines TRBV18 with TRBJ2-4, with D unresolved. The source of this sequence is a man aged 45-65 years in good health and CMV-seropositive. The sample was PBMCs. The CDR3 coding sequence is TGTGCCAGTTCAGACTCCTTTGGGAACATTCAGTACTTC. Its translation is CASSDSFGNIQYF.